This TCR beta chain stems from a study of shared clonotypes between healthy human individuals. Study summary: The study used three CD4 naive, three CD4 memory, two CD8 naive and one CD8 memory plate per donor.

Sequencing was performed with immunoSEQ multiplex PCR; in TCRdb, only in-frame clones are kept and a portion is missing. The sample holds roughly 2 million clones, approximately 94% seen once. Looked up from germline, CDR1 is SGHNT and CDR2 is YYREEE (reference sequence). This CDR3 comprises 14 residues. Trimming took off 3 bases at V and 11 bases at J, with 20 bases between the two ends. Notes on the study in general: Sampling included only blood; tissue repertoires likely differ.

Concerning this clone itself: The antigen remains undetermined.

The sequenced sample was naive CD4+ T cells sorted from blood. Noted subset: CD45RA+ positively selected. The TCR originated in a man aged 18-30 years in good health. V gene TRBV5-4 combines with J gene TRBJ1-1, with a possible D match to TRBD1 (5 bases). CDR3 sequence reads: CASSWGMGETRAFF. CDR3 coding DNA: TGTGCCAGCAGCTGGGGGATGGGGGAGACGAGGGCTTTCTTT.